The present TCR beta chain was sequenced within a study of blood T cell repertoires in COVID-19. At the level of the study: PBMCs, B-cell-depleted T cells, or T cells were the source of the cDNA or gDNA that made up the material.

Clinical histories supplied by participants themselves formed the basis of cohort assignment. The CDR3 runs 14 residues. The V gene's germline CDR1 is KGHDR and CDR2 SFDVKD. The junction had 5 bases not matched to a gene; V was cut back by 2 bases and J by 8 bases. Profiled with immunoSEQ multiplex PCR; TCRdb holds only in-frame clones, not every one. The sample includes some 510,000 clones, 88% of them seen just once. The sequencing input was PBMCs or T cells enriched from blood (not recorded which). The chain combines TRBV24-1 with TRBJ2-1; 7 nucleotides line up with TRBD1. This clonotype was obtained from a woman between 35 and 50 years old who had recovered from COVID-19. The CDR3 DNA reads TGTGCCACCAGTGATTCGGCCAGGGGGTATGAGCAGTTCTTC. It encodes CATSDSARGYEQFF.